One and the same sample provided the 12 T cell receptor beta chains below, sequenced in a study of control samples from healthy donors and cancer patients. Using immunoSEQ multiplex PCR, the repertoire was profiled, and TCRdb retains in-frame clones only, with some absent. The data hold 150,000 to 200,000 clones, with 85% to 95% observed a single time. The source material was blood. These TCRs come from a woman aged 35 to 49 in good health.

The gene calls are TRBV27 and TRBJ1-5, with unresolved D. This CDR3 is built from 15 residues. The germline V and J ends were trimmed by 3 bases and 1 base, with 10 bases remaining between them. Germline CDR1 is MNHEY and CDR2 is SMNVEV (reference sequence). CDR3 protein: CASSFRAESNQPQHF. CDR3 in DNA: TGTGCCAGCAGTTTCCGGGCGGAAAGCAATCAGCCCCAGCATTTT.

This clone occurred once. This chain joins TRBV4-1 and TRBJ2-7; D is undetermined. The CDR3 runs 16 residues. The V gene lost 1 base and the J gene lost 0 bases, with 13 bases spanning the gap. Germline assignment: CDR1 MGHRA and CDR2 YSYEKL. The CDR3 coding sequence is TGCGCCAGCAGCCAAGTGAGGCTTAGCAGCTCCTACGAGCAGTACTTC. Protein sequence: CASSQVRLSSSYEQYF.

The chain links TRBV3-1 (or the pseudogene TRBV3-2) to TRBJ2-7; the match to TRBD1 covers 8 bases. The CDR3 loop spans 14 amino acids. V shed 4 bases, J shed 5 bases, and the junction held 7 bases outside the gene matches. In germline, CDR1 is LGHDT, CDR2 YNNKEL (reference sequence). The CDR3 sequence is CASSPDRATDEQYF. The CDR3 nucleotides read TGTGCCAGCAGCCCGGACAGGGCTACGGACGAGCAGTACTTC.

The chain recombines TRBV2 with TRBJ2-7; either TRBD1 or TRBD2 may supply D (5 bases each). CDR3 length equals 13 residues. Germline CDR1 is SNHLY and CDR2 is FYNNEI. V lost 6 bases, J lost 0 bases, and 9 bases lay in between. The CDR3 loop is CASSRDVSYEQYF. The CDR3 nucleotides read TGTGCCAGCAGCCGGGACGTCTCCTACGAGCAGTACTTC. Full variable domain (missing parts from reference TRBV2 and TRBJ2-7): EPEVTQTPSHQVTQMGQEVILRCVPISNHLYFYWYRQILGQKVEFLVSFYNNEISEKSEIFDDQFSVERPDGSNFTLKIRSTKLEDSAMYFCASSRDVSYEQYFGPGTRLTVT.

V is TRBV11-2 and J is TRBJ2-1; tentatively, D is TRBD1 or TRBD2 (6 bases each). The V gene lost 1 base and the J gene lost 0 bases, with 19 bases spanning the gap. CDR3 length: 19 amino acids. The germline CDR1 and CDR2 sequences are SGHAT and FQNNGV. The CDR3 DNA reads TGTGCCAGCAGCTTAGCCCCAACCCCGGGGGCGAGCTCCTACAATGAGCAGTTCTTC. It translates to CASSLAPTPGASSYNEQFF.

The CDR3 region is CASSPIWGGATEAFF. For the CDR3, the DNA is TGTGCCAGCAGCCCGATCTGGGGTGGGGCCACTGAAGCTTTCTTT. The V call is TRBV7-2, the J call TRBJ1-1; D possibly corresponds to TRBD1 (5 bases). In germline, CDR1 is SGHTA, CDR2 FQGNSA. This CDR3 has 15 residues. V lost 5 bases to trimming and J lost 4 bases, with 17 bases between them.

Here the CDR3 reads CASSSKPSPGQVYGYTF. DNA of the CDR3: TGTGCCAGCAGCTCCAAGCCGTCACCGGGACAGGTCTATGGCTACACCTTC. The rearrangement uses TRBV7-9 and TRBJ1-2, with TRBD1 matching 8 bases. Germline assignment: CDR1 SEHNR and CDR2 FQNEAQ (reference sequence). After removal of 4 bases from V and 4 bases from J, the junction contained 14 bases not matched to a gene. This CDR3 spans 17 amino acids.

This chain connects TRBV5-1 to TRBJ2-2, with 12 bases that match TRBD1. The CDR3 loop spans 16 amino acids. The V gene's germline CDR1 is SGHRS and CDR2 YFSETQ. J was trimmed by 7 bases and V by 2 bases; bases with no gene match: 6. The CDR3 reads CASSLPGQGAGGELFF. Here the CDR3 DNA reads TGCGCCAGCAGCTTACCGGGACAGGGGGCAGGCGGGGAGCTGTTTTTT.

The rearrangement uses TRBV7-2 and TRBJ1-2; TRBD1 matches at 9 bases. CDR1 is SGHTA and CDR2 is FQGNSA in the germline V gene. Trimming took 4 bases from V and 4 from J; bases not matched to a gene: 7. The CDR3 contains 15 residues. The CDR3 DNA reads TGTGCCAGCAGCTCCATGACAGGGGGGAGCTATGGCTACACCTTC. Protein sequence: CASSSMTGGSYGYTF. Together with reference TRBV7-2 and TRBJ1-2, the CDR3 gives the full variable domain: GAGVSQSPSNKVTEKGKDVELRCDPISGHTALYWYRQSLGQGLEFLIYFQGNSAPDKSGLPSDRFSAERTGGSVSTLTIQRTQQEDSAVYLCASSSMTGGSYGYTFGSGTRLTVV.

This chain links TRBV7-8 with TRBJ1-1; D is unclear. This CDR3 is 14 amino acids long. V lost 4 bases to trimming and J lost 6 bases, with 15 bases between them. In germline, CDR1 is SGHVS, CDR2 FQNEAQ. CDR3 nucleotides: TGTGCCAGCAGCTCTCGGACCCGCTCCCCTGAAGCTTTCTTT. Its protein is CASSSRTRSPEAFF.

The chain recombines TRBV11-2 with TRBJ2-1; no clear D gene. The CDR3 runs to 12 residues. V was trimmed by 1 base and J by 9 bases, leaving 7 bases between them. The germline V gene has CDR1 SGHAT and CDR2 FQNNGV. The CDR3 sequence is CASSLVVGEQFF. The DNA for the CDR3 is TGTGCCAGCAGCTTAGTGGTTGGTGAGCAGTTCTTC.

J is TRBJ2-1 and V is TRBV19; the D gene is possibly TRBD2 (6 bases). The CDR3 loop spans 15 amino acids. Trimming took off 3 bases at V and 10 bases at J, with 19 bases between the two ends. Germline V gives CDR1 LNHDA, CDR2 SQIVND (reference sequence). The CDR3, as DNA: TGTGCCAGTAGTATGGGGGGAGCAACGGGGATCGAGCAGTTCTTC. This encodes CASSMGGATGIEQFF.